The 5 T cell receptor beta chains given below trace back to one sample, sequenced in a study of T cell repertoires in cytomegalovirus infection. TCRdb itself ran the reads through MiXCR, one entry per CDR3 protein. The profile covers approximately 500,000 distinct CDR3 sequences, with more than 15% appearing a single time and under 30% taken by the ten largest. Sequencing used CD8+ T cells from PBMCs. Every receptor here comes from a human donor in good health (CMV status not recorded). Some clones in this sample may be carry-over from other donors' samples.

This clonotype was observed many times. V usage is TRBV28 and J usage is TRBJ2-7, with a possible D match to TRBD1 (6 bases). Trimming shortened V by 7 bases and J by 2 bases, and 18 bases separated the two germline ends. CDR1 MDHEN and CDR2 SYDVKM come from the germline V gene. The CDR3 has 15 amino acids. For the CDR3, the DNA is TGTGCCAGCACTTTTGGGGTTCGGACAGCCTACGAGCAGTACTTC. Residues: CASTFGVRTAYEQYF.

This chain uses TRBV14 with TRBJ1-1, with TRBD1 as a possible D gene (6 bases). Germline CDR1 SGHDN, CDR2 FVKESK. Trimming removed 1 base at V and 1 base at J, with 7 bases between. The CDR3 is made up of 14 amino acids. The CDR3 region is CASSQGRGNTEAFF. The CDR3 DNA is TGTGCCAGCAGCCAAGGCAGGGGGAACACTGAAGCTTTCTTT.

This chain links TRBV20-1 with TRBJ2-5, with TRBD2 identical over 7 bases. The germline V gene encodes CDR1 DFQATT and CDR2 SNEGSKA (reference sequence). This CDR3 spans 14 amino acids. With 6 bases clipped from V and 4 bases from J, the junction kept 11 bases outside the gene matches. CDR3 residues: CSARHPGGPETQYF. In nucleotides, the CDR3 is TGCAGTGCCAGACATCCGGGAGGCCCAGAGACCCAGTACTTC.

This clonotype came up a few times. The V and J genes are TRBV10-2 and TRBJ1-2; TRBD1 matches 8 bases. CDR1 WSHSY and CDR2 SAAADI come from the germline V gene. Trimming took 3 bases from V and 4 from J; bases not matched to a gene: 4. This CDR3 has 14 residues. CDR3 residues: CASSDAGGGYGYTF. The CDR3 nucleotides read TGCGCCAGCAGTGACGCAGGGGGCGGCTATGGCTACACCTTC.

This clonotype was recorded many times. This chain joins TRBV7-8 and TRBJ1-2; tentatively, D is TRBD1 (6 bases). With 1 base removed from V and 1 base from J, the gap between germline ends came to 13 bases. The CDR3 has 16 amino acids. Germline V gives CDR1 SGHVS, CDR2 FQNEAQ. The CDR3 bases are TGTGCCAGCAGCTTAGATCAGGGGCGTATTAACTATGGCTACACCTTC. This translates into CASSLDQGRINYGYTF. The entire variable domain, with the rest obtained from reference TRBV7-8 and TRBJ1-2, is as follows: GAGVSQSPRYKVAKRGQDVALRCDPISGHVSLFWYQQALGQGPEFLTYFQNEAQLDKSGLPSDRFFAERPEGSVSTLKIQRTQQEDSAVYLCASSLDQGRINYGYTFGSGTRLTVV.